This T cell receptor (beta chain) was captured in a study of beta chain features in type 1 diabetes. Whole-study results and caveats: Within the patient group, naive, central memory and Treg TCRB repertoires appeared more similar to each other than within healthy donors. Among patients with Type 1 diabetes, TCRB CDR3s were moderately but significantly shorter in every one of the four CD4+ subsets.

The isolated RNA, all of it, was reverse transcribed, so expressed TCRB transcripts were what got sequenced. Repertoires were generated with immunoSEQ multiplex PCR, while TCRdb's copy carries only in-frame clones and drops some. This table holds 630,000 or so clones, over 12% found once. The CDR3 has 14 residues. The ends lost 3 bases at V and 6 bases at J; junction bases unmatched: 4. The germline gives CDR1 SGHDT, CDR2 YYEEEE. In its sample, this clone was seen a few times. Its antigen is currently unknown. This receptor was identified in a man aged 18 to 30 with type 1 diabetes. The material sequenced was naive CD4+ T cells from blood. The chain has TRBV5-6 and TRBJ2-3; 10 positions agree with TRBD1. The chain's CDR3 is CASSYRQGADTQYF. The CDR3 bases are TGTGCCAGCAGCTATCGACAGGGGGCTGATACGCAGTATTTT.